These 6 T cell receptor beta chains were all obtained from the same sample, sequenced in a study of blood T cells in healthy people across ages. A sample-barcoded 5' primer and a J-beta primer mix were used in a second PCR of roughly 6 to 11 cycles. A single record per CDR3 protein comes from TCRdb applying MiXCR to the 5' RACE reads. The sample lists roughly 1.5 million distinct CDR3 sequences, about 42% occurring once. The sample comprised blood. Receptors originate from a woman aged 18-29 years in good health.

As for this clonotype: At one of its ends the junction is not consistent with the germline gene, which may arise from a read error. The chain employs TRBV6-2 or TRBV6-3 and TRBJ2-1; 7 positions match TRBD2. Germline loops: CDR1 MNHEY, CDR2 SVGEGT. The CDR3 consists of 16 residues. This CDR3 is CPSSYRTRTIYNEQFF. The DNA of the CDR3 is TGTCCCAGCAGTTACCGGACTAGGACCATTTACAATGAGCAGTTCTTC.

This clonotype was recorded once. V usage is TRBV4-1 and J usage is TRBJ2-1; 11 nucleotides match TRBD2. TRBJ2-7 matches the DNA end more closely, so the J call is doubtful. The V gene's germline CDR1 is MGHRA and CDR2 YSYEKL. CDR3 length: 20 amino acids. In DNA form, the CDR3 reads TGCGCCAGCAGCCCTAACCAAGCGGGACTAGCGGCCAGCTCCTACAATGAGCAGTACTTC. Translated: CASSPNQAGLAASSYNEQYF.

CDR3 DNA: TGTGCCAGTAGTATAGGGGGAGGGCGTATGAACACTGAAGCTTTCTTT. It encodes CASSIGGGRMNTEAFF. The gene calls are TRBV19 and TRBJ1-1, with unresolved D. Between the trimmed V and J ends, which lost 1 base and 0 bases, there was a span of 12 bases. Germline assignment: CDR1 LNHDA and CDR2 SQIVND (reference sequence). This CDR3 is built from 16 residues.

The CDR3 loop reads CSASNRRYSGNTIYF. The CDR3 region has the DNA TGCAGTGCTAGTAACAGACGTTACTCTGGAAACACCATATATTTT. The chain links TRBV20-1 to TRBJ1-3; D is unresolved. The CDR3 length is 15 residues. V lost 3 bases and J 0 bases, leaving 12 bases between the germline ends. Germline CDR1 and CDR2: DFQATT and SNEGSKA (reference sequence).

This clonotype came up a few times. The genes are TRBV4-3 and TRBJ2-7; D remains unclear. CDR3 size: 16 residues. V lost 0 bases, J lost 5 bases, and 17 bases lay in between. Germline lookup yields CDR1 LGHNA and CDR2 YSLEER. The CDR3 is CASSQDRPQVGNEQYF. The CDR3 region has the DNA TGCGCCAGCAGCCAAGACAGGCCCCAGGTGGGAAACGAGCAGTACTTC.

The J gene is TRBJ2-1, the V gene TRBV29-1; TRBD2 matches at 8 bases. The end of the DNA aligns better with TRBJ2-7, so the J call may be wrong. The length of the CDR3 is 15 residues. CDR1 is SQVTM, CDR2 ANQGSEA, per germline. CDR3 residues: CSVEDELAAYNEQYF. DNA for the CDR3: TGCAGCGTTGAAGATGAACTAGCGGCCTACAATGAGCAGTACTTC.